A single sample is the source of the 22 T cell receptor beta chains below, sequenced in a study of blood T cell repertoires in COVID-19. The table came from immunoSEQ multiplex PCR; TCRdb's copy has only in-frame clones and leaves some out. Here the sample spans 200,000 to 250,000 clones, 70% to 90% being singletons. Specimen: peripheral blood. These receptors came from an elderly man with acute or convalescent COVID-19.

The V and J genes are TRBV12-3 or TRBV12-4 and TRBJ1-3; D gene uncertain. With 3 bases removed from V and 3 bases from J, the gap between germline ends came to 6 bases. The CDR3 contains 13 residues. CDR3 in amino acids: CASSFRGGNTIYF. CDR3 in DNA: TGTGCCAGCAGTTTTCGGGGTGGAAACACCATATATTTT.

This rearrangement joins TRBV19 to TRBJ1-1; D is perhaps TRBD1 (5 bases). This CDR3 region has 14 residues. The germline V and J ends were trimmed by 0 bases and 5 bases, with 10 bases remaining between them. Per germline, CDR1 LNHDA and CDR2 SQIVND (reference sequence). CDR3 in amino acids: CASSIDRRVTEAFF. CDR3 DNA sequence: TGTGCCAGTAGTATAGATCGCAGGGTGACTGAAGCTTTCTTT.

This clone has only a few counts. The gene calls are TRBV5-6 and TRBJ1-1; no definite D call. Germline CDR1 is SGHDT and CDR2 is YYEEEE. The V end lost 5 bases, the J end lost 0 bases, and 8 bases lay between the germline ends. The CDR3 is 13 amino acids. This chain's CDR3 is CASSFQMNTEAFF. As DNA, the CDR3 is TGTGCCAGCAGTTTTCAGATGAACACTGAAGCTTTCTTT.

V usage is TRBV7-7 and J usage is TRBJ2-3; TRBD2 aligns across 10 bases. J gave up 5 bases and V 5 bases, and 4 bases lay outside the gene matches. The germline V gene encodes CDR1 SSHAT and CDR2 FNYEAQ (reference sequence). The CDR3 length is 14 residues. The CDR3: CASSPRLAGDTQYF. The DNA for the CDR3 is TGTGCCAGCAGCCCTAGACTAGCGGGAGATACGCAGTATTTT.

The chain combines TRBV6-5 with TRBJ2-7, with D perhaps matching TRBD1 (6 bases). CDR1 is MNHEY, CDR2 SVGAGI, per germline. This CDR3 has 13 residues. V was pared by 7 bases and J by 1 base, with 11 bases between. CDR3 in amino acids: CASKAGASYEQYF. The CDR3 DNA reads TGTGCCAGCAAGGCAGGGGCTTCCTACGAGCAGTACTTC.

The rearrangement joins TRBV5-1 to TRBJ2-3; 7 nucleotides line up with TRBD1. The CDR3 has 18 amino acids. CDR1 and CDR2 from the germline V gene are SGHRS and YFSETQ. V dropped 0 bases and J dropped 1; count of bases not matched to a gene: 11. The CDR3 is CASSLAPLDRVGTDTQYF. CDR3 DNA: TGCGCCAGCAGCTTGGCCCCCTTAGACAGGGTTGGCACAGATACGCAGTATTTT.

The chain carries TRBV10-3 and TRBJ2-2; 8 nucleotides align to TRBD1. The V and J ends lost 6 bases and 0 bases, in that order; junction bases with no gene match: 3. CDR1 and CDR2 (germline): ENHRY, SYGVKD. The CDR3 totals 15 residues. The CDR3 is CAIRGQEANTGELFF. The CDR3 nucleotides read TGTGCCATCAGGGGACAGGAAGCGAACACCGGGGAGCTGTTTTTT.

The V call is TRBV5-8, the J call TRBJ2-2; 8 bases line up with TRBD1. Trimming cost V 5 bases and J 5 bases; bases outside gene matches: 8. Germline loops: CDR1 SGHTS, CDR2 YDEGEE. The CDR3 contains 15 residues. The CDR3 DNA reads TGTGCCAGCAGTACTGACAGGGGATGGACCGGGGAGCTGTTTTTT. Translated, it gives CASSTDRGWTGELFF.

CDR3 DNA sequence: TGTGCCAGTAGTATTTTGACAGGGGTCAATCAGCCCCAGCATTTT. Amino acid sequence: CASSILTGVNQPQHF. The chain employs TRBV19 and TRBJ1-5, with 8 bases matching TRBD1. V lost 3 bases and J lost 3; bases outside the gene matches: 4. The CDR3 is 15 residues long. In germline, CDR1 is LNHDA, CDR2 SQIVND (reference sequence).

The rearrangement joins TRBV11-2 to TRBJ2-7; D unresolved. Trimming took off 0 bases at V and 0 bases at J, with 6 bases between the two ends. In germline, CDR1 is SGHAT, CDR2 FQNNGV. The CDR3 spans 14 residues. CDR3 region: CASSLDNYSYEQYF. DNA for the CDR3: TGTGCCAGCAGCTTAGACAACTACTCCTACGAGCAGTACTTC.

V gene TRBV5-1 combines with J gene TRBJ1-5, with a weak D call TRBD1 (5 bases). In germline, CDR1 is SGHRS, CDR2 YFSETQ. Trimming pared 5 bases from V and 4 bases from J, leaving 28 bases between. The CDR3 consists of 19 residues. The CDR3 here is CASRRRLRDGHYRNQPQHF. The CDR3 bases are TGCGCCAGCAGGCGCAGACTGCGGGACGGACACTATAGAAATCAGCCCCAGCATTTT.

The DNA of the CDR3 is TGTGCCAGCGGCCGGGACAGGGGCGAGACCCAGTACTTC. Translating it yields CASGRDRGETQYF. The rearrangement joins TRBV6-5 to TRBJ2-5, with TRBD1 identical over 10 bases. V lost 8 bases and J lost 5; bases outside the gene matches: 5. There are 13 residues in the CDR3. Germline CDR1 reads MNHEY; CDR2 reads SVGAGI.

The CDR3 is CAWSVQVFTEAFF. In DNA, the CDR3 is TGTGCCTGGAGTGTACAAGTATTCACTGAAGCTTTCTTT. The V and J genes are TRBV30 and TRBJ1-1; no definite D call. The CDR3 consists of 13 residues. Germline V lookup: CDR1 GTSNPN, CDR2 SVGIG (reference sequence). V lost 0 bases and J lost 4, with 9 bases in between.

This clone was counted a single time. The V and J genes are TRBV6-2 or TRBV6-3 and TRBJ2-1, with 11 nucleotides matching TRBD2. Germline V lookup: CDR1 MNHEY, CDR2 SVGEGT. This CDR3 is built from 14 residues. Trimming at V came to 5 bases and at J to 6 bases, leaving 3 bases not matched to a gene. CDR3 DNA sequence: TGTGCCAGCAGTACTACTAGCGGGAGCAATGAGCAGTTCTTC. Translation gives CASSTTSGSNEQFF.

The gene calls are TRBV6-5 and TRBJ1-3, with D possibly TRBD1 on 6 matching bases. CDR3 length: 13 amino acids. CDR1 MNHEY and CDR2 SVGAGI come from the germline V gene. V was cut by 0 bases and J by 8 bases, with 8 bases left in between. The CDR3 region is CASSYSRTDTIYF. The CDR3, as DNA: TGTGCCAGCAGTTACTCGAGGACAGACACCATATATTTT.

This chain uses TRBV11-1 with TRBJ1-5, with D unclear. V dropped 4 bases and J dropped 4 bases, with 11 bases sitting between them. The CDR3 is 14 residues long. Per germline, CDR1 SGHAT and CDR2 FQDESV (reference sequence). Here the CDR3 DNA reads TGTGCCAGCAGCTCCGAGCCGGGGAATCAGCCCCAGCATTTT. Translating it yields CASSSEPGNQPQHF.

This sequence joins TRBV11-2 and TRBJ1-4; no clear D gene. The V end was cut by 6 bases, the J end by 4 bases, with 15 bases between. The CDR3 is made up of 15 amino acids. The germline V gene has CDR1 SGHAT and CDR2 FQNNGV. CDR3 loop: CASSSYKGVNEKLFF. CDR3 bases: TGTGCCAGCAGTTCATACAAAGGAGTTAATGAAAAACTGTTTTTT.

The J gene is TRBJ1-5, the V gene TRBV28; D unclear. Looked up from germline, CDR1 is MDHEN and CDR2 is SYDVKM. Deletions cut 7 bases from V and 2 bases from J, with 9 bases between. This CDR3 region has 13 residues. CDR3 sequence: CASNGEGNQPQHF. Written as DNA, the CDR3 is TGTGCCAGCAATGGAGAGGGCAATCAGCCCCAGCATTTT.

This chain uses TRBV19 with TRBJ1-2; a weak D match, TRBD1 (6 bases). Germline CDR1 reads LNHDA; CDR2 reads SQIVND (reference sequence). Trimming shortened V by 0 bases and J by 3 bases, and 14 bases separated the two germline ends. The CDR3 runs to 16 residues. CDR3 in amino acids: CASSIDWGQEYYGYTF. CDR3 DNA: TGTGCCAGTAGTATAGATTGGGGGCAGGAGTACTATGGCTACACCTTC.

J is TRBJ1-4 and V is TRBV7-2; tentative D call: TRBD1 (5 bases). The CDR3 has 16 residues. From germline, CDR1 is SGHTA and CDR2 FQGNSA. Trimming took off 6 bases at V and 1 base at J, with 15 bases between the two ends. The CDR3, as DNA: TGTGCCAGCAGGGGGACTGTAGGGAAAACTAATGAAAAACTGTTTTTT. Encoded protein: CASRGTVGKTNEKLFF.

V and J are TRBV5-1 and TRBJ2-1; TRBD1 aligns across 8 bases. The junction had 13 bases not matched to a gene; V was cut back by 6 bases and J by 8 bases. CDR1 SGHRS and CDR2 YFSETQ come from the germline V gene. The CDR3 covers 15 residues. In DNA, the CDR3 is TGCGCCAGCAAGCCCGTGACAGGGGTAATTGATGAGCAGTTCTTC. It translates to CASKPVTGVIDEQFF.

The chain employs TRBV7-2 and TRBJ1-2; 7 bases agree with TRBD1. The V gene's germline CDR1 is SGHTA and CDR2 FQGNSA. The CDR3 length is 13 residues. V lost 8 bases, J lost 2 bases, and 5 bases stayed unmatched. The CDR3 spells CASALGQNYGYTF. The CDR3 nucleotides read TGTGCCAGCGCTTTGGGACAGAACTATGGCTACACCTTC.